The 5 T cell receptor beta chains given below trace back to one sample, sequenced in a study of Tregs in tolerant kidney transplant recipients. This table comes from immunoSEQ multiplex PCR, and its TCRdb copy is limited to in-frame clones, with some not included. The table has 75,000 to 95,000 clones, around 94% seen once. Sequenced input: CD8+ T cells from blood. These receptors were collected from a human donor in good health.

The chain links TRBV13 to TRBJ1-1, with TRBD1 matching over 10 bases. Germline-derived CDR1 and CDR2 are PRHDT and FYEKMQ (reference sequence). V dropped 5 bases and J dropped 0; count of bases not matched to a gene: 3. There are 15 residues in the CDR3. CDR3 amino acids: CASSTDRGLNTEAFF. Here the CDR3 DNA reads TGTGCCAGCAGCACGGACAGGGGGTTGAACACTGAAGCTTTCTTT.

Here the CDR3 DNA reads TGTGCCAGCAGCGATAGACAGAATGGCTACACCTTC. Translating it yields CASSDRQNGYTF. The V call is TRBV9, the J call TRBJ1-2; D is perhaps TRBD1 (5 bases). The CDR3 spans 12 residues. The V gene lost 3 bases and the J gene lost 6 bases, with 9 bases spanning the gap. CDR1 SGDLS and CDR2 YYNGEE come from the germline V gene. The whole variable domain, filled in from reference TRBV9 and TRBJ1-2, reads DSGVTQTPKHLITATGQRVTLRCSPRSGDLSVYWYQQSLDQGLQFLIQYYNGEERAKGNILERFSAQQFPDLHSELNLSSLELGDSALYFCASSDRQNGYTFGSGTRLTVV.

This chain joins TRBV9 and TRBJ1-2; 8 bases fit TRBD1. The germline CDR1 and CDR2 sequences are SGDLS and YYNGEE. J gave up 4 bases and V 3 bases, and 5 bases lay outside the gene matches. The CDR3 has 14 amino acids. For the CDR3, the DNA is TGTGCCAGCAGCGAATCCGGGACAGGCTATGGCTACACCTTC. This sequence encodes CASSESGTGYGYTF.

The gene calls are TRBV30 and TRBJ2-2, with D possibly being TRBD2 (6 bases). The germline CDR1 and CDR2 sequences are GTSNPN and SVGIG (reference sequence). Trimming took 0 bases from V and 5 from J, leaving 10 bases between them. The CDR3 contains 14 residues. The CDR3 DNA reads TGTGCCTGGAGTGTCCTAGCGAGTACCGGGGAGCTGTTTTTT. Protein product: CAWSVLASTGELFF.

The chain carries TRBV11-2 and TRBJ2-1; 8 nucleotides line up with TRBD2. Looked up from germline, CDR1 is SGHAT and CDR2 is FQNNGV. V was pared by 4 bases and J by 2 bases, with 4 bases of the junction left unmatched. The CDR3 is 15 amino acids. The CDR3 DNA is TGTGCCAGCAGCTCCGTAGCGGGAACCTACAATGAGCAGTTCTTC. Amino acid sequence: CASSSVAGTYNEQFF.